These 5 T cell receptor beta chains originate from one sample sequenced in a study of beta chain features in type 1 diabetes. No cognate antigen is known for these TCRs. All of the isolated RNA was reverse transcribed, so expressed TCRB transcripts were sequenced. Measured with immunoSEQ multiplex PCR; TCRdb has only the in-frame clones, and not every one. Among over 150,000 clones listed, approximately 7.9% were seen once. Study-wide results and caveats: Significant though moderate, a shortening of TCRB CDR3s appeared in all four CD4+ subsets of Type 1 diabetes patients.

Sequenced: central memory CD4+ T cells from blood. Receptor source: a man younger than 35 with type 1 diabetes.

CDR3 in amino acids: CASTPQGGSTDTQYF. For the CDR3, the DNA is TGTGCCAGCACCCCCCAGGGAGGGAGCACAGATACGCAGTATTTT. This chain uses TRBV28 with TRBJ2-3, with 7 bases matching TRBD2. The CDR3 spans 15 residues. V lost 7 bases, J lost 0 bases, and 7 bases stayed unmatched. Germline CDR1 reads MDHEN; CDR2 reads SYDVKM.

The sample holds a few counts of this clone. The chain couples TRBV27 to TRBJ1-5, with 8 bases matching TRBD1. The V gene's germline CDR1 is MNHEY and CDR2 SMNVEV (reference sequence). The CDR3 covers 17 residues. The V and J ends lost 6 bases and 3 bases, in that order; junction bases with no gene match: 13. The CDR3 is CASSRKSGTGNNQPQHF. CDR3 coding DNA: TGTGCCAGCAGCAGAAAGTCCGGGACAGGTAACAATCAGCCCCAGCATTTT.

The chain has TRBV9 and TRBJ2-3, with TRBD2 matching 7 bases. Germline trimming cut 0 bases from V and 2 bases from J; bases unmatched to any gene: 3. The CDR3 totals 15 residues. Looked up from germline, CDR1 is SGDLS and CDR2 is YYNGEE. CDR3 region: CASSVDERDTDTQYF. CDR3 sequence (DNA): TGTGCCAGCAGCGTAGACGAGCGGGACACAGATACGCAGTATTTT.

This clone has more than one count but fewer than ten. The rearrangement links TRBV6-1 to TRBJ2-2; TRBD1 is a possible D gene (6 bases). Germline assignment: CDR1 MNHNS and CDR2 SASEGT. The CDR3 is made up of 12 amino acids. V was trimmed by 7 bases and J by 5 bases, leaving 8 bases between them. The CDR3 DNA follows: TGTGCCAGCACAAGGGGGACCGGGGAGCTGTTTTTT. It specifies CASTRGTGELFF.

V is TRBV28 and J is TRBJ2-5; TRBD2 matches 13 bases. Germline V gives CDR1 MDHEN, CDR2 SYDVKM. With 6 bases clipped from V and 5 bases from J, the junction kept 3 bases outside the gene matches. The CDR3 runs 14 residues. The CDR3 is CASRRTSGGETQYF. The DNA of the CDR3 is TGTGCCAGCAGGAGGACTAGCGGGGGCGAGACCCAGTACTTC.